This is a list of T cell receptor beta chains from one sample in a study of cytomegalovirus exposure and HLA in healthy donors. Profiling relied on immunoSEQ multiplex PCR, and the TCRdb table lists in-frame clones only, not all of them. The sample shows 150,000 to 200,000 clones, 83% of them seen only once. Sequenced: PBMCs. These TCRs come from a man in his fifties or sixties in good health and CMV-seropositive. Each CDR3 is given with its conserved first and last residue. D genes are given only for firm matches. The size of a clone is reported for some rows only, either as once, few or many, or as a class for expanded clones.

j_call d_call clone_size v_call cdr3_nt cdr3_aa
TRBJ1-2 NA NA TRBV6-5 TGTGCCAGCAGTTACTCCTTGTTAGGGAGAAATGGCTACACCTTC CASSYSLLGRNGYTF
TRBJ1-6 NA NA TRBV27 TGTGCCAGCAGTTTCGGACAGACTTATAATTCACCCCTCCACTTT CASSFGQTYNSPLHF
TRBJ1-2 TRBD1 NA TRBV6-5 TGTGCCAGCAATTACTCGTCAGGGGGCGAGAGTGGCTACACCTTC CASNYSSGGESGYTF
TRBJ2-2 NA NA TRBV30 TGTGCCTGGAGTGTCTATAGGAACACCGGGGAGCTGTTTTTT CAWSVYRNTGELFF
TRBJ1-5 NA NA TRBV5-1 TGCGCCAGCAGCGTTGACTCGAATCAGCCCCAGCATTTT CASSVDSNQPQHF
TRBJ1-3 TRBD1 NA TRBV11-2 TGTGCCAGCAGCTTACTGACAGGGACTGGAAACACCATATATTTT CASSLLTGTGNTIYF
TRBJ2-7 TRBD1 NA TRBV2 TGTGCCACACCCTCAGGGGACAGCGACTCCTACGAGCAGTACTTC CATPSGDSDSYEQYF
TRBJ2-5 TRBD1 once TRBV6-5 TGTGCCACCGGGACAGGGTGGAGGGAGCAGTACTTC CATGTGWREQYF
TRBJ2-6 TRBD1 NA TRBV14 TGTGCCAGCAGCCCGAACGGGGGACAGGGAGTGCGAGGGGCCAACGTCCTGACTTTC CASSPNGGQGVRGANVLTF
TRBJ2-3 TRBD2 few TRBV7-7 TGTGCTAGCAGCTTAGGCGGGAGTGGCACAGATACGCAGTATTTT CASSLGGSGTDTQYF
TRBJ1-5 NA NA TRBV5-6 TGTGCCAGCAGCTTGGGGCAGTTTAGCAATCAGCCCCAGCATTTT CASSLGQFSNQPQHF
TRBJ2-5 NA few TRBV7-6 TGTGCCAGCAGCTTAGGGGGCCAGACCCCACAAGAGGCCCAGTACTTC CASSLGGQTPQEAQYF
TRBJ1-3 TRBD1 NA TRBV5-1 TGCGCCAGCAGCACCACAGGGGGCGGGTATGGAAACACCATATATTTT CASSTTGGGYGNTIYF
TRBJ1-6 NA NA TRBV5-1 TGCGCCAGCAGCTTGGCAGGGGATGGGTGGTCACCCCTCCACTTT CASSLAGDGWSPLHF
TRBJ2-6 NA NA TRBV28 TGTGCCAGCAGAGGGGTCACACCATTTTCTGGGGCCAACGTCCTGACTTTC CASRGVTPFSGANVLTF
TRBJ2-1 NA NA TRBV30 TGTGCCTGGAGGCTAGTCAATGAGCAGTTCTTC CAWRLVNEQFF
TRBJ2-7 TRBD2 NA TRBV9 TGTGCCAGCAGCGCCACTAGCGGGAGTACCTTCGAGCAGTACTTC CASSATSGSTFEQYF
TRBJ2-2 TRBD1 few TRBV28 TGTGCCGGCAACAAACAGGGGACCGGGGAGCTGTTTTTT CAGNKQGTGELFF
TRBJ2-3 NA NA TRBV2 TGTGCCAGCAGGCTACAGAAGGTTACGCAGTATTTT CASRLQKVTQYF
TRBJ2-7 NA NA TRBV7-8 TGTGCCAGCAGCTTAGAACCGGCGGGACGGCAGTACTTC CASSLEPAGRQYF
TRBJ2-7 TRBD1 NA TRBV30 TGTGCCTGTACGACAGGGGGTATCTCCTACGAGCAGTACTTC CACTTGGISYEQYF
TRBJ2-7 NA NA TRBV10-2 TGCGCCAGTAAAAGCGGTGTTGAGCAGTACTTC CASKSGVEQYF
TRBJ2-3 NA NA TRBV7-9 TGTGCCAGCAGCTTAGACGGAGTTCCAGATACGCAGTATTTT CASSLDGVPDTQYF
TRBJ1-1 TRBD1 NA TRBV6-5 TGTGCCAGCAGTCGACCCAGTACAGGGGTCGCTGAAGCTTTCTTT CASSRPSTGVAEAFF
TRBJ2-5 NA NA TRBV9 TGTGCCAGCAGCGTAGACCCACTTTACCAAGAGACCCAGTACTTC CASSVDPLYQETQYF
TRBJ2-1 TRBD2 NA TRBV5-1 TGCGCCAGCAGCAGTAGCGGGGCCCTCTACAATGAGCAGTTCTTC CASSSSGALYNEQFF
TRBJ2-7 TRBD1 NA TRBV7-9 TGTGCCAGCAGCCACGGACAGGCCTACGAGCAGTACTTC CASSHGQAYEQYF
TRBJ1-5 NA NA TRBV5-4 TGTGCCAGCAGCTTGCGGGGGAGCAATCAGCCCCAGCATTTT CASSLRGSNQPQHF
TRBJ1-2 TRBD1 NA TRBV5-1 TGCGCCAGCAGCAACCGGGACAGGGGCGCCTATGGCTACACCTTC CASSNRDRGAYGYTF
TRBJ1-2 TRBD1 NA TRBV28 TGTGCCAGCATTGGGACAGGGGACTATGGCTACACCTTC CASIGTGDYGYTF
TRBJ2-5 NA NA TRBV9 TGTGCCAGCAGCGGCCGGGACTACCAAGAGACCCAGTACTTC CASSGRDYQETQYF
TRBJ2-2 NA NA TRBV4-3 TGCGCCAGCAGCCAAGTCTGGGGGGGCGACACCGGGGAGCTGTTTTTT CASSQVWGGDTGELFF
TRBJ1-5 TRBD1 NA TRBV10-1 TGCGCCAGCAGGCCCCACGACAGGGCAGCCATATGTCAGCCCCAGCATTTT CASRPHDRAAICQPQHF
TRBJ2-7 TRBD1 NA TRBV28 TGTGCCAGCAGTGTCGACAGGGTGCCCTACTACGAGCAGTACTTC CASSVDRVPYYEQYF
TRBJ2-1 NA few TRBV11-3 TGTGCCAGCAGCTTAAAGCGGAGAGCCTACAATGAGCAGTTCTTC CASSLKRRAYNEQFF
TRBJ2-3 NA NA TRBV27 TGTGCCAGCAGTTTTTATCCACAAGCCGGGAACCCAGATACGCAGTATTTT CASSFYPQAGNPDTQYF
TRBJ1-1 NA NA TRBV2 TGTGCCAGCAGTGCAGGGAATGAAGCTTTCTTT CASSAGNEAFF
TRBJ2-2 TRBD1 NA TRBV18 TGTGCCAGCTCACCGACGACAGGGCACACCGGGGAGCTGTTTTTT CASSPTTGHTGELFF
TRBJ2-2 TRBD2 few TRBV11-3 TGTGCCAGCAGCTTAATTAGCGGGAGCTCTTCCCCCGGGGAGCTGTTTTTT CASSLISGSSSPGELFF
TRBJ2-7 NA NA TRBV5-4 TGTGCCAGCAGCTCGGGGCGGGGTAAAACCTACGAGCAGTACTTC CASSSGRGKTYEQYF